A single sample is the source of the 14 T cell receptor beta chains below, sequenced in a study of technical replicates of blood from a handful of donors. The protocol was immunoSEQ multiplex PCR, while the TCRdb copy is restricted to in-frame clones and leaves out a portion. The sample consists of about 89,000 clones, about 94% of them appearing once. Sequencing was performed on T cells isolated from PBMCs. The source is a human donor in good health.

The rearrangement links TRBV7-3 to TRBJ2-1, with no clear D. CDR1 SGHTA and CDR2 FQGTGA come from the germline V gene. Deletions cut 4 bases from V and 6 bases from J, with 19 bases between. The CDR3 has 16 residues. In DNA, the CDR3 is TGTGCCAGCAGCTCTAAACGAGGCGGTCCCGTCAATGAGCAGTTCTTC. Translated, it gives CASSSKRGGPVNEQFF. Combining the CDR3 with reference TRBV7-3 and TRBJ2-1 gives the whole variable domain GAGVSQTPSNKVTEKGKYVELRCDPISGHTALYWYRQSLGQGPEFLIYFQGTGAADDSGLPNDRFFAVRPEGSVSTLKIQRTERGDSAVYLCASSSKRGGPVNEQFFGPGTRLTVL.

This clone has just one count. The rearrangement joins TRBV5-4 to TRBJ2-7; D is unresolved. The CDR3 has 13 residues. V gave up 3 bases and J gave up 0 bases, with 7 bases separating them. In germline, CDR1 is SGHNT, CDR2 YYREEE (reference sequence). The CDR3 nucleotides read TGTGCCAGCAGCTCGGGTGGCTCCTACGAGCAGTACTTC. Translated, it gives CASSSGGSYEQYF.

V and J are TRBV18 and TRBJ2-1, with 8 bases matching TRBD2. Unmatched junction bases numbered 6, after V lost 6 bases and J lost 2 bases. Germline V gene data show CDR1 as KGHSH and CDR2 as LQKENI. The CDR3 extends over 15 amino acids. CDR3 nucleotide sequence: TGTGCCAGCTCCCAATCCGGGGGGGCCTACAATGAGCAGTTCTTC. This gives the protein CASSQSGGAYNEQFF. The entire variable domain, with the rest obtained from reference TRBV18 and TRBJ2-1, is as follows: NAGVMQNPRHLVRRRGQEARLRCSPMKGHSHVYWYRQLPEEGLKFMVYLQKENIIDESGMPKERFSAEFPKEGPSILRIQQVVRGDSAAYFCASSQSGGAYNEQFFGPGTRLTVL.

The DNA of the CDR3 is TGTGCCAGCAGTCCAGGGCACCTCGAAGATGGCTACACCTTC. Translated: CASSPGHLEDGYTF. The V gene is TRBV27, the J gene TRBJ1-2; possibly TRBD1 for D (5 bases). The CDR3 is 14 amino acids. Germline CDR1 reads MNHEY; CDR2 reads SMNVEV (reference sequence). V lost 5 bases and J lost 6, with 16 bases in between.

The genes are TRBV10-1 and TRBJ2-7, with D maybe TRBD2 (5 bases). The CDR3 covers 18 residues. V lost 8 bases, J lost 1 base, and 27 bases lay in between. In germline, CDR1 is WNHNN, CDR2 SYGVQD (reference sequence). The CDR3 nucleotides are TGCGCCAGCCCCGTCTCAGTGACTAACCGCGGAGTTTCCTACGAGCAGTACTTC. Translated, it gives CASPVSVTNRGVSYEQYF.

The chain joins TRBV19 to TRBJ1-5, with a possible D match to TRBD1 (5 bases). The V end was cut by 4 bases, the J end by 4 bases, with 11 bases between. The CDR3 length is 14 residues. The V gene's germline CDR1 is LNHDA and CDR2 SQIVND (reference sequence). The CDR3 here is CASSTDRLNQPQHF. In DNA, the CDR3 is TGTGCCAGTAGTACCGACAGACTGAATCAGCCCCAGCATTTT.

This rearrangement joins TRBV6-6 to TRBJ2-3, with D maybe TRBD2 (6 bases). V lost 6 bases to trimming and J lost 3 bases, with 19 bases between them. The length of the CDR3 is 16 residues. In germline, CDR1 is MNHNY, CDR2 SVGAGI (reference sequence). DNA for the CDR3: TGTGCCAGCAGCGCCCGGACTACTCTTAGAACAGATACGCAGTATTTT. Translating gives CASSARTTLRTDTQYF.

The gene calls are TRBV7-3 and TRBJ2-3; 11 positions match TRBD2. This CDR3 has 14 amino acids. V shed 6 bases and J 7 bases; nucleotides not matched to a gene: 6. CDR1 and CDR2 (germline): SGHTA, FQGTGA. CDR3 region: CASSLAGGQNTQYF. The CDR3 DNA follows: TGTGCCAGCAGTTTAGCGGGGGGGCAAAATACGCAGTATTTT.

The chain couples TRBV19 to TRBJ1-6; TRBD1 agrees at 8 bases. The CDR3 contains 15 residues. V gave up 6 bases and J gave up 6 bases; unmatched junction bases: 7. Germline assignment: CDR1 LNHDA and CDR2 SQIVND (reference sequence). The CDR3: CASSQQGQGNSPLHF. CDR3 DNA: TGTGCCAGTAGCCAACAAGGACAGGGTAATTCACCCCTCCACTTT.

In DNA, the CDR3 is TGTGCCAGCTCACCACTTCCGGAGAACACGGGCTCCTACGAGCAGTACTTC. It specifies CASSPLPENTGSYEQYF. The chain has TRBV18 and TRBJ2-7; no definite D call. This CDR3 spans 17 amino acids. Per the germline V gene, CDR1 is KGHSH and CDR2 is LQKENI. V lost 1 base and J 0 bases, leaving 16 bases between the germline ends.

The rearrangement uses TRBV28 and TRBJ1-5; possibly TRBD1 for D (5 bases). V lost 8 bases and J 4 bases, leaving 18 bases between the germline ends. Per the germline V gene, CDR1 is MDHEN and CDR2 is SYDVKM. The CDR3 has 15 residues. The CDR3 bases are TGTGCCAGCGCGAGTCCCTCTGGGGGGAATCAGCCCCAGCATTTT. As protein: CASASPSGGNQPQHF. The whole variable domain, remainder taken from reference TRBV28 and TRBJ1-5, is DVKVTQSSRYLVKRTGEKVFLECVQDMDHENMFWYRQDPGLGLRLIYFSYDVKMKEKGDIPEGYSVSREKKERFSLILESASTNQTSMYLCASASPSGGNQPQHFGDGTRLSIL.

The chain combines TRBV10-2 with TRBJ1-1; 8 bases line up with TRBD1. The CDR3 contains 14 residues. Trimming cost V 6 bases and J 4 bases; bases outside gene matches: 7. Germline CDR1 WSHSY, CDR2 SAAADI. In DNA form, the CDR3 reads TGCGCCAGCAGGCTCAGACAGGGGCGCACTGAAGCTTTCTTT. Residues: CASRLRQGRTEAFF.

This clone has just one count. The rearrangement uses TRBV4-1 and TRBJ2-7; D perhaps matches TRBD1 (5 bases). The germline gives CDR1 MGHRA, CDR2 YSYEKL. This CDR3 comprises 14 residues. V was trimmed by 6 bases and J by 0 bases, leaving 12 bases between them. The CDR3 DNA is TGCGCCAGCAGTTATCAGGGAAGCTCCTACGAGCAGTACTTC. It translates to CASSYQGSSYEQYF.

The chain is built from TRBV9 and TRBJ2-3; possible D gene TRBD2, 7 bases. Trimming removed 4 bases at V and 5 bases at J, with 23 bases between. This CDR3 spans 17 amino acids. Germline V gene lookup returns CDR1 SGDLS and CDR2 YYNGEE. CDR3 DNA sequence: TGTGCCAGCAGCCCTGAGGGGGGGATGGGGACGGGAGATACGCAGTATTTT. Its protein product is CASSPEGGMGTGDTQYF.